Listed here are 30 T cell receptor beta chains from one sample, sequenced in a study of cytomegalovirus exposure and HLA in healthy donors. The PCR had 60 Vbeta and 13 Jbeta primers. Clones were sequenced by immunoSEQ multiplex PCR, and TCRdb holds only the in-frame ones, with some missing. The sample holds approximately 130,000 clones; about 61% are singletons and the top ten take less than 2.5%. Sequencing input: PBMCs. The receptors were gathered from a woman aged 40 to 49 in good health and CMV-seronegative.

This clone appeared a few times. The chain recombines TRBV4-3 with TRBJ1-1, with 9 bases lining up with TRBD1. This CDR3 is 14 amino acids long. Germline assignment: CDR1 LGHNA and CDR2 YSLEER. V was pared by 10 bases and J by 1 base, with 7 bases of the junction left unmatched. CDR3 in amino acids: CATSLTGGNTEAFF. In DNA, the CDR3 is TGCGCCACCTCGCTGACAGGGGGGAACACTGAAGCTTTCTTT.

In this sample, this clone turned up once. V gene TRBV5-1 combines with J gene TRBJ1-1, with D possibly matching TRBD1 (5 bases). Deletions cut 2 bases from V and 0 bases from J, with 14 bases between. Per the germline V gene, CDR1 is SGHRS and CDR2 is YFSETQ. This CDR3 is 16 amino acids long. CDR3 amino acids: CASSLTLADMNTEAFF. The CDR3 bases are TGCGCCAGCAGCTTAACCTTGGCGGACATGAACACTGAAGCTTTCTTT.

Of note for this clone: The same CDR3 arises from other DNA sequences in this sample as well. The V and J genes are TRBV4-2 and TRBJ1-1, with D uncertain. Germline-derived CDR1 and CDR2 are LGHNA and YNFKEQ. CDR3 length: 13 amino acids. V lost 0 bases to trimming and J lost 5 bases, with 7 bases between them. The CDR3 nucleotides are TGTGCCAGCAGCCAAGAGAGAGGAACTGAAGCTTTCTTT. It is translated as CASSQERGTEAFF.

CDR3 in DNA: TGCGCCAGCAGCTCCCTCCAGGGGGGAGACTATGGCTACACCTTC. This gives the protein CASSSLQGGDYGYTF. The chain joins TRBV5-1 to TRBJ1-2, with TRBD1 matching 7 bases. V dropped 3 bases and J dropped 3; count of bases not matched to a gene: 8. The CDR3 covers 15 residues. CDR1 and CDR2 (germline): SGHRS, YFSETQ.

The chain has TRBV7-6 and TRBJ1-1; D is unresolved. Germline CDR1 and CDR2: SGHVS and FNYEAQ. The CDR3 totals 13 residues. Trimming removed 2 bases from V and 0 bases from J, with 4 bases in between. As DNA, the CDR3 is TGTGCCAGCAGCTTAAGCTTGAACACTGAAGCTTTCTTT. Protein product: CASSLSLNTEAFF.

The chain combines TRBV15 with TRBJ2-7; D might be TRBD1 (6 bases). CDR1 and CDR2 from the germline V gene are LNHNV and YYDKDF (reference sequence). The length of the CDR3 is 12 residues. The V gene lost 3 bases and the J gene lost 6 bases, with 9 bases spanning the gap. CDR3 sequence: CATSSPGAEQYF. The CDR3 DNA follows: TGTGCCACCAGCAGCCCAGGGGCCGAGCAGTACTTC. Full variable domain (missing parts from reference TRBV15 and TRBJ2-7): DAMVIQNPRYQVTQFGKPVTLSCSQTLNHNVMYWYQQKSSQAPKLLFHYYDKDFNNEADTPDNFQSRRPNTSFCFLDIRSPGLGDTAMYLCATSSPGAEQYFGPGTRLTVT.

V is TRBV5-6 and J is TRBJ1-1; 7 nucleotides line up with TRBD1. This CDR3 comprises 18 residues. Unmatched junction bases numbered 15, after V lost 3 bases and J lost 1 base. Germline V lookup: CDR1 SGHDT, CDR2 YYEEEE. Here the CDR3 DNA reads TGTGCCAGCAGCTCCGGGCCTGGGGACAGCTTTCGGAACACTGAAGCTTTCTTT. This encodes CASSSGPGDSFRNTEAFF.

CDR3 DNA: TGTGCCAGCAGTTACGCGTCAGGGGGCAGGAGTACTGAAGCTTTCTTT. It codes for CASSYASGGRSTEAFF. The gene calls are TRBV6-6 and TRBJ1-1; 8 bases line up with TRBD1. V gave up 2 bases and J gave up 5 bases; unmatched junction bases: 10. The CDR3 spans 16 residues. Germline V lookup: CDR1 MNHNY, CDR2 SVGAGI (reference sequence).

The J gene is TRBJ1-5, the V gene TRBV19, with TRBD1 identical over 10 bases. The ends lost 3 bases at V and 5 bases at J; junction bases unmatched: 16. This CDR3 region has 19 residues. CDR1 is LNHDA and CDR2 is SQIVND in the germline V gene (reference sequence). CDR3 in amino acids: CASSIGRGQGLGLDQPQHF. In nucleotides, the CDR3 is TGTGCCAGTAGTATCGGGCGGGGACAGGGGTTGGGTTTGGATCAGCCCCAGCATTTT.

The chain has TRBV4-2 and TRBJ1-6, with D hard to call. In germline, CDR1 is LGHNA, CDR2 YNFKEQ. The CDR3 runs 13 residues. Trimming left V 0 bases short and J 7 bases short, with 4 bases between. The CDR3 loop is CASSQERNSPLHF. The CDR3 region has the DNA TGTGCCAGCAGCCAAGAACGGAATTCACCCCTCCACTTT.

The chain employs TRBV27 and TRBJ2-7; the match to TRBD1 covers 8 bases. V lost 3 bases to trimming and J lost 2 bases; unmatched junction nucleotides: 3. Germline CDR1 is MNHEY and CDR2 is SMNVEV (reference sequence). This CDR3 has 14 residues. CDR3 loop: CASSFETGAYEQYF. Written as DNA, the CDR3 is TGTGCCAGCAGTTTTGAGACAGGGGCCTACGAGCAGTACTTC.

The chain links TRBV11-2 to TRBJ1-5, with TRBD1 identical over 7 bases. There are 15 residues in the CDR3. CDR1 SGHAT and CDR2 FQNNGV come from the germline V gene. V was clipped by 2 bases and J by 1 base; unmatched bases: 2. The CDR3 DNA is TGTGCCAGCAGCTTAACGGACAGGAGCAATCAGCCCCAGCATTTT. Protein product: CASSLTDRSNQPQHF.

The chain employs TRBV5-6 and TRBJ1-5, with TRBD1 as a possible D gene (5 bases). The length of the CDR3 is 13 residues. Germline lookup yields CDR1 SGHDT and CDR2 YYEEEE. V lost 2 bases, J lost 7 bases, and 10 bases lay in between. CDR3 sequence (DNA): TGTGCCAGCAGCTTCGGAGGGGCCCAGCCCCAGCATTTT. Protein product: CASSFGGAQPQHF.

The CDR3 sequence: CASSAIGQGLHGYTF. The DNA for the CDR3 is TGTGCCAGTAGTGCCATAGGACAGGGATTACATGGCTACACCTTC. This chain joins TRBV19 and TRBJ1-2; 8 bases fit TRBD1. This CDR3 has 15 residues. With 5 bases clipped from V and 6 bases from J, the junction kept 11 bases outside the gene matches. CDR1 is LNHDA, CDR2 SQIVND, per germline (reference sequence).

This chain links TRBV30 with TRBJ1-5; D remains unclear. Trimming removed 4 bases from V and 4 bases from J, with 14 bases in between. In germline, CDR1 is GTSNPN, CDR2 SVGIG (reference sequence). The CDR3 is made up of 14 amino acids. The CDR3 region has the DNA TGTGCCTGGACCGGATCGGGAGGGAATCAGCCCCAGCATTTT. It yields the protein CAWTGSGGNQPQHF.

The chain uses TRBV7-2 and TRBJ1-5; tentative D call: TRBD1 (5 bases). Germline assignment: CDR1 SGHTA and CDR2 FQGNSA. Between the trimmed V and J ends, which lost 5 bases and 6 bases, there was a span of 11 bases. The CDR3 runs 13 residues. CDR3 DNA sequence: TGTGCCAGCAGCCCCCGGCAGGGTCAGCCCCAGCATTTT. Protein: CASSPRQGQPQHF.

This clone was seen a few times. The chain couples TRBV28 to TRBJ2-1, with TRBD2 as a possible D gene (6 bases). Trimming pared 4 bases from V and 0 bases from J, leaving 10 bases between. The CDR3 sequence is 15 residues long. The germline gives CDR1 MDHEN, CDR2 SYDVKM. The CDR3 DNA sequence: TGTGCCAGCAGTTGGGGGGACGGCTCCTACAATGAGCAGTTCTTC. This gives the protein CASSWGDGSYNEQFF.

This clone has a handful of counts. V gene TRBV19 combines with J gene TRBJ1-5, with D possibly TRBD1 on 6 matching bases. V was cut by 1 base and J by 1 base, with 14 bases left in between. CDR1 LNHDA and CDR2 SQIVND come from the germline V gene (reference sequence). The CDR3 is 17 amino acids. Here the CDR3 reads CASSIGQGRRSNQPQHF. The CDR3 DNA sequence: TGTGCCAGTAGTATAGGCCAGGGGAGAAGGAGCAATCAGCCCCAGCATTTT.

This clone has just one count. This chain joins TRBV19 and TRBJ1-2; TRBD1 aligns across 7 bases. V lost 3 bases to trimming and J lost 3 bases; unmatched junction nucleotides: 1. The CDR3 has 13 residues. The germline V gene has CDR1 LNHDA and CDR2 SQIVND (reference sequence). This CDR3 is CASSMTGYYGYTF. CDR3 coding DNA: TGTGCCAGTAGTATGACAGGGTACTATGGCTACACCTTC.

The rearrangement links TRBV4-2 to TRBJ1-1, with TRBD1 matching over 8 bases. The J segment lost 5 bases and the V segment lost 0 bases, leaving 11 bases of the junction unmatched. CDR1 is LGHNA and CDR2 is YNFKEQ in the germline V gene. The CDR3 is 17 amino acids. CDR3 DNA sequence: TGTGCCAGCAGCCAAGATCCAGGGGGCACCCTGAGGACTGAAGCTTTCTTT. It codes for CASSQDPGGTLRTEAFF.

V usage is TRBV21-1 and J usage is TRBJ2-2; TRBD1 is the table's D call, not checked against the DNA. TRBV21-1 is a recognized pseudogene. The CDR3 runs 17 residues. CDR3 bases: TGTGCCAGCAGCAAAGTTGCGGGTACAGGGAGCACCGGGGAGCTGTTTTTT. It yields the protein CASSKVAGTGSTGELFF.

This clone showed up just a few times. This chain uses TRBV6-6 with TRBJ2-7, with D perhaps matching TRBD1 (5 bases). This CDR3 is built from 12 residues. V lost 2 bases and J 6 bases, leaving 8 bases between the germline ends. The germline CDR1 and CDR2 sequences are MNHNY and SVGAGI (reference sequence). The CDR3 region is CASSYGGAEQYF. As DNA, the CDR3 is TGTGCCAGCAGTTACGGTGGGGCCGAGCAGTACTTC.

V is TRBV19 and J is TRBJ1-3, with a tentative D call TRBD1 (5 bases). The CDR3 is made up of 15 amino acids. Germline CDR1 and CDR2: LNHDA and SQIVND (reference sequence). Trimming left V 5 bases short and J 0 bases short, with 11 bases between. The CDR3 protein is CASSPRRGSGNTIYF. In nucleotides, the CDR3 is TGTGCCAGTAGTCCCCGGAGGGGCTCTGGAAACACCATATATTTT.

Concerning this clone: The germline gene is not matched at one end of the junction; a read error may be the cause. J is TRBJ1-2 and V is TRBV10-2; 9 bases fit TRBD1. CDR3 length: 16 residues. Germline V gene lookup returns CDR1 WSHSY and CDR2 SAAADI. As DNA, the CDR3 is TGCGCCAGCAGCGAGTACACAGGGGGCGAATACTATGGCTACACCTTC. Protein product: CASSEYTGGEYYGYTF.

The V call is TRBV27, the J call TRBJ2-2; maybe TRBD1 (6 bases). Germline CDR1 reads MNHEY; CDR2 reads SMNVEV (reference sequence). The CDR3 has 14 amino acids. V was cut by 5 bases and J by 5 bases, with 12 bases left in between. CDR3 bases: TGTGCCAGCAGTGCGGACAGAGGGACCGGGGAGCTGTTTTTT. Translated, it gives CASSADRGTGELFF.

The count of this clone is one. The rearrangement uses TRBV2 and TRBJ2-1; perhaps TRBD1 as D (6 bases). This CDR3 comprises 14 residues. The germline V and J ends were trimmed by 1 base and 9 bases, with 13 bases remaining between them. Germline values: CDR1 SNHLY, CDR2 FYNNEI. CDR3 residues: CASSEVRQAIEQFF. In DNA, the CDR3 is TGTGCCAGCAGTGAAGTTCGACAGGCGATTGAGCAGTTCTTC.

The chain joins TRBV5-1 to TRBJ2-1; D ambiguous. CDR1 is SGHRS, CDR2 YFSETQ, per germline. Trimming shortened V by 0 bases and J by 7 bases, and 11 bases separated the two germline ends. The CDR3 sequence is 14 residues long. This CDR3 is CASSLGAGPNEQFF. The CDR3 DNA follows: TGCGCCAGCAGCTTGGGGGCAGGTCCGAATGAGCAGTTCTTC.

In its sample, this clone was seen a few times. J is TRBJ2-7 and V is TRBV28, with 8 positions matching TRBD2. Trimming at V came to 7 bases and at J to 3 bases, leaving 8 bases not matched to a gene. The CDR3 has 14 residues. The V gene's germline CDR1 is MDHEN and CDR2 SYDVKM. For the CDR3, the DNA is TGTGCCAGCACCATGAGCGGGGGTGGCTACGAGCAGTACTTC. Translation: CASTMSGGGYEQYF.

This clone came up a few times. Distinct nucleotide sequences in the sample also encode this CDR3. The chain uses TRBV5-4 and TRBJ1-5; D is ambiguous. This CDR3 is built from 14 residues. Trimming took 0 bases from V and 2 from J, leaving 6 bases between them. The V gene's germline CDR1 is SGHNT and CDR2 YYREEE (reference sequence). CDR3 in amino acids: CASSLAGGNQPQHF. The CDR3 coding sequence is TGTGCCAGCAGCTTGGCCGGGGGCAATCAGCCCCAGCATTTT.

V is TRBV7-8 and J is TRBJ2-3; tentatively, D is TRBD2 (6 bases). CDR3 length: 17 residues. Trimming removed 5 bases at V and 0 bases at J, with 18 bases between. Germline CDR1 reads SGHVS; CDR2 reads FQNEAQ. CDR3 sequence reads: CASSLGTRGSSTDTQYF. The CDR3 nucleotides are TGTGCCAGCAGCCTGGGGACTCGAGGGTCTAGCACAGATACGCAGTATTTT.